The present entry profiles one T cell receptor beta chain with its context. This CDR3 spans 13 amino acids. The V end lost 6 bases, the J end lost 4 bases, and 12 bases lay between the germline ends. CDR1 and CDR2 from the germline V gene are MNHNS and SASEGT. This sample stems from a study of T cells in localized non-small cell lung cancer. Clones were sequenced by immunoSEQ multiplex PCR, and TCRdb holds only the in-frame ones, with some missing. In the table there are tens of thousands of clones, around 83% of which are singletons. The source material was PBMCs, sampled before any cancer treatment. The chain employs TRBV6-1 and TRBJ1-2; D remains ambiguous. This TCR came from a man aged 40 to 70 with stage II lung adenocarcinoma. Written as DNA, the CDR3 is TGTGCCAGCAGGATTGGGATGGGCTATGGCTACACCTTC. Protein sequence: CASRIGMGYGYTF.